Listed below are T cell receptor beta chains from one sample, sequenced in a study of CD8 T cells in ankylosing spondylitis. A single record per CDR3 protein comes from TCRdb applying MiXCR to the 5' RACE reads. The sample comprises some 450,000 distinct CDR3 sequences, under 20% of which are singletons, and approximately 0.93% rests with the top ten. The sequencing sample was made of blood, either unsorted or a sorted T cell fraction (not recorded which). These receptors were obtained from a male donor with ankylosing spondylitis. Each CDR3 is given with its conserved first and last residue. D genes are given only for firm matches.

v_gene: TRBV7-3
d_gene: .
len: 16
CDR3aa: CASSLSGRGPGELFFF

v_gene: TRBV7-9
d_gene: .
len: 15
CDR3aa: CASSLVGRGNYGYTF

v_gene: TRBV7-8
d_gene: .
len: 14
CDR3aa: CASSTEVGVNIQYF

v_gene: TRBV20-1
d_gene: TRBD1
len: 13
CDR3aa: CSARDPGGYEQYF

v_gene: TRBV29-1
d_gene: TRBD1
len: 13
CDR3aa: CSVDRGGSGELFF

v_gene: TRBV20-1
d_gene: TRBD1
len: 16
CDR3aa: CSARELGGRSYNEQFF

v_gene: TRBV5-4
d_gene: TRBD2
len: 15
CDR3aa: CASRLMREPTGELFF

v_gene: TRBV6-1
d_gene: TRBD2
len: 15
CDR3aa: CASSPLTSGRETQYF

v_gene: TRBV5-6
d_gene: .
len: 14
CDR3aa: CASSLAGPGNTIYF

v_gene: TRBV18
d_gene: .
len: 14
CDR3aa: CASSPTSSYNEQFF

v_gene: TRBV20-1
d_gene: .
len: 12
CDR3aa: CSARLGLYEQYF

v_gene: TRBV5-1
d_gene: .
len: 15
CDR3aa: CASNPGSTNTGELFF

v_gene: TRBV7-2
d_gene: TRBD2
len: 15
CDR3aa: CASSLTSGNRDTQYF

v_gene: TRBV7-2
d_gene: .
len: 13
CDR3aa: CASSLSTPREQYF

v_gene: TRBV7-2
d_gene: .
len: 15
CDR3aa: CASSLERAGPYEQYF

v_gene: TRBV6-5
d_gene: TRBD2
len: 15
CDR3aa: CASSYWTSGRGEQFF

v_gene: TRBV2
d_gene: TRBD2
len: 18
CDR3aa: CASSARPSGGTNTGELFF

v_gene: TRBV7-8
d_gene: TRBD2
len: 13
CDR3aa: CASSVPGGSRQYF

v_gene: TRBV7-9
d_gene: .
len: 13
CDR3aa: CASSPTPGDGYTF

v_gene: TRBV7-9
d_gene: .
len: 15
CDR3aa: CASSPALPGANVLTF

v_gene: TRBV5-1
d_gene: .
len: 15
CDR3aa: CASSPPGYRPDTQYF

v_gene: TRBV14
d_gene: .
len: 14
CDR3aa: CASSQRSGVGEQFF